This T cell receptor beta chain was captured by sequencing in a study of breast tumors, draining lymph nodes, adjacent tissues (dated by TCRdb to 2016 to 2017). At the level of the whole study: The study compared TCR beta repertoires across tumor, adjacent nontumor tissue and axillary lymph nodes from breast cancer patients. In human breast cancer, the study set out to assess how tumor, surrounding tissue and draining lymph node repertoires relate to one another and whether T cells might be exchanged between them. Overall study outcomes, separate from this receptor: The study presented the conclusion that tumor T cells originate in lymph nodes as consistent with a hypothesis, not as something directly demonstrated. In luminal-like breast cancer, tumor and nontumor tissue repertoires resembled each other significantly more than in basal-like breast cancer. Tumor T-cell repertoires showed less diversity than lymph node repertoires and more diversity than nontumor tissue repertoires, and tumor T-cell repertoires showed preferential V and J gene usage. The data were judged consistent with most tumor T cells deriving from the lymph node and then expanding within tumor tissue.

The axillary draining lymph nodes of breast cancer patients were the source of the lymph node samples. From the cysteine through the phenylalanine, the CDR3 covers 16 amino acids. CDR3 DNA is the only sequence kept; it has 48 bases, read in frame from the first base. The germline V gene (reference sequence) sets CDR1 to SGHKS and CDR2 to YYEKEE. This clonotype has only a few counts. Its target antigen remains unknown. The junction departs from germline at one end; a sequencing error may be responsible. For sequencing, an Illumina HiSeq 2000 was employed. Multiplex PCR amplification was used to build the TCR beta chain libraries. High-throughput sequencing was used to analyze the amplified TCR beta chain products. Using fastp trimming at Q25 and MiXCR clonotype assembly, TCRdb reanalyzed the public sequencing data and kept in-frame beta chains. Every distinct CDR3 protein forms one entry, paired with its most common genes and DNA. This sample comprises under 250,000 distinct CDR3 sequences, around 32% of them detected only once. Around 1.4% of the sample is taken by the ten largest.

Sequenced: axillary lymph node tissue. This clonotype was obtained from a female donor with breast cancer. Some clones in this sample may be carry-over from other donors' samples. The chain couples TRBV5-5 to TRBJ2-7; the D gene identity is not certain. The CDR3 amino acid sequence is: CASSPGTQAVWYEQCF. The base sequence is TGTGCCAGCAGCCCCGGTACCCAGGCTGTTTGGTACGAGCAGTGCTTC.